This T cell receptor (beta chain) was captured by sequencing in a study of blood T cell repertoires in COVID-19. Here immunoSEQ multiplex PCR was the method, and the copy in TCRdb shows in-frame clones only, minus some. The sample carries under 40,000 clones, around nine tenths recorded once. The material sequenced was peripheral blood. This clonotype was obtained from a woman over 75 with active or convalescent COVID-19.

As DNA, the CDR3 is TGTGCCAGCAGTAATTCCACGAGAGGCGAGACCCAGTACTTC. Amino acids: CASSNSTRGETQYF. The V gene is TRBV27, the J gene TRBJ2-5; D remains unclear. The germline V gene encodes CDR1 MNHEY and CDR2 SMNVEV (reference sequence). CDR3 length: 14 amino acids. The ends were cut back, 5 bases at V and 5 bases at J, with 15 bases in the middle.